The subject of this entry is one T cell receptor (beta chain). The antigen remains undetermined. The sample originates from a study of OX40 agonist ivuxolimab in advanced cancers. The wider study: Partial responses were achieved by three patients: one hepatocellular carcinoma, two cutaneous melanoma. General study points: Researchers report that CD8+ T cells had, on average, more expanded clones than CD4+.

With baseline, cycle 4 day 1, and cycle 7 day 1 as timepoints, blood was sampled. Using immunoSEQ multiplex PCR, the repertoire was profiled, and TCRdb retains in-frame clones only, with some absent. The sample consists of nearly 65,000 clones, 91% of them appearing once. V gave up 4 bases and J gave up 6 bases, with 15 bases separating them. The CDR3 contains 14 residues. Looked up from germline, CDR1 is MGHRA and CDR2 is YSYEKL. Sequences were derived from CD4+ or CD8+ T cells sorted from blood, sampled in a trial of the OX40 agonist ivuxolimab. The chain recombines TRBV4-1 with TRBJ1-2, with unresolved D. The sequence came from an adult with an advanced solid tumor such as melanoma, head and neck, liver or kidney cancer. The CDR3 protein is CASSPQDAVDGYTF. The CDR3 bases are TGCGCCAGCAGCCCTCAAGATGCCGTTGATGGCTACACCTTC.